The TCR beta chain under discussion was sequenced for a study of blood T cell repertoires in COVID-19. Study-wide context: Samples of COVID-19 (acute and convalescent) were obtained from the United States, Italy and Spain. T cells, B-cell-depleted T cells, or PBMCs supplied cDNA or gDNA.

The protocol was immunoSEQ multiplex PCR, while the TCRdb copy is restricted to in-frame clones and leaves out a portion. The sample lists approximately 68,000 clones; roughly 87% were seen once. Germline CDR1 and CDR2: MNHEY and SVGEGT. V lost 5 bases to trimming and J lost 12 bases; unmatched junction nucleotides: 7. This CDR3 comprises 12 residues. This TCR was recovered from a human donor in a cohort sampled during active COVID-19. Sequenced material: peripheral blood. The chain couples TRBV6-2 or TRBV6-3 to TRBJ2-1; 7 bases match TRBD1. Here the CDR3 reads CASSNPRDRQFF. CDR3 coding DNA: TGTGCCAGCAGTAACCCCCGGGACAGGCAGTTCTTC.